These 3 T cell receptor beta chains share one sample of origin, sequenced in a study of T cells after yellow fever vaccination. TCRdb re-called the 5' RACE reads with MiXCR, one entry per CDR3 protein. Counted here are 230,000 or so distinct CDR3 sequences, approximately 3.8% occurring once; the ten biggest clones make up under 20%. This sample comprised PBMCs, obtained 15 days after the yellow fever booster vaccination. The origin of the receptors is a man younger than 30 who received the YFV17D yellow fever vaccine.

The sample holds many counts of this clonotype. The chain has TRBV27 and TRBJ2-1, with D hard to call. Germline CDR1 is MNHEY and CDR2 is SMNVEV (reference sequence). The germline V and J ends were trimmed by 3 bases and 1 base, with 7 bases remaining between them. This CDR3 has 14 amino acids. Written as DNA, the CDR3 is TGTGCCAGCAGTTTTTATAGTTCCTACAATGAGCAGTTCTTC. Protein: CASSFYSSYNEQFF.

At least ten counts were recorded for this clonotype. The gene calls are TRBV29-1 and TRBJ1-5, with 7 bases aligning to TRBD1. Germline CDR1 and CDR2: SQVTM and ANQGSEA. Trimming removed 5 bases from V and 4 bases from J; junction bases left unmatched: 2. The CDR3 is 12 residues long. The CDR3 coding sequence is TGCAGCGTTCGGGACAGTAATCAGCCCCAGCATTTT. Translation: CSVRDSNQPQHF. Drawing the rest from reference TRBV29-1 and TRBJ1-5, the complete variable domain is SAVISQKPSRDICQRGTSLTIQCQVDSQVTMMFWYRQQPGQSLTLIATANQGSEATYESGFVIDKFPISRPNLTFSTLTVSNMSPEDSSIYLCSVRDSNQPQHFGDGTRLSIL.

This clonotype showed up many times. This chain uses TRBV7-6 with TRBJ1-6; 8 bases match TRBD1. Unmatched junction bases numbered 7, after V lost 5 bases and J lost 4 bases. The CDR3 sequence is 16 residues long. Per the germline V gene, CDR1 is SGHVS and CDR2 is FNYEAQ. The CDR3 spells CASSPRTGSYNSPLHF. The CDR3 DNA reads TGTGCCAGCAGCCCCCGGACAGGGTCTTATAATTCACCCCTCCACTTT.